Included here is one T cell receptor (beta chain) sequence, with context. Antigen unknown. At one of its ends the junction is not consistent with the germline gene, which may arise from a read error. The germline gives CDR1 SQVTM, CDR2 ANQGSEA. The CDR3 is made up of 14 amino acids. This record comes from a study of T cells in Graves' hyperthyroidism and ophthalmopathy. Patients were excluded for uncontrolled infection, other autoimmune disease, pregnancy or lactation. PBMCs were derived from about 10 ml fresh peripheral blood. RNA transcripts served as the template for amplifying TCR beta CDR3 regions. An initial round of RT-PCR targeting the TCR CDR3 relied on the HTBI primer set. One entry per CDR3 protein results from TCRdb running MiXCR on the multiplex PCR reads. The sample records about 740,000 distinct CDR3 sequences, less than 15% being singletons. Points from the study as a whole: Ophthalmopathy got predicted by the model a median approximately 6.3 months before its onset. Ophthalmopathy was separated from stable hyperthyroidism by a 13 V-J model.

This TCR came from a woman younger than 35 with Graves' hyperthyroidism. The sample was blood. The rearrangement links TRBV29-1 to TRBJ2-1; TRBD2 matches at 12 bases. CDR3 sequence: CGVSSGRAYNEQFF. CDR3 DNA: TGCGGCGTTTCTAGCGGGAGGGCTTACAATGAGCAGTTCTTC.